The entry below describes one TCR beta chain. The data derive from a study of blood T cell repertoires in COVID-19. Sequenced by immunoSEQ multiplex PCR; TCRdb stores in-frame clones only, minus some. The data contain 20,000 to 25,000 clones, over 65% of them singletons. Germline lookup yields CDR1 MNHEY and CDR2 SVGEGT. The CDR3 runs to 13 residues. Trimming pared 4 bases from V and 7 bases from J, leaving 13 bases between. This clonotype was sampled from a human donor in a cohort sampled during active or convalescent COVID-19. This chain connects TRBV6-2 or TRBV6-3 to TRBJ2-5; D unclear. The sample comprised peripheral blood. The CDR3 sequence is CASSLSPPGTQYF. The CDR3 nucleotides are TGTGCCAGCAGTTTGTCCCCTCCAGGGACCCAGTACTTC.